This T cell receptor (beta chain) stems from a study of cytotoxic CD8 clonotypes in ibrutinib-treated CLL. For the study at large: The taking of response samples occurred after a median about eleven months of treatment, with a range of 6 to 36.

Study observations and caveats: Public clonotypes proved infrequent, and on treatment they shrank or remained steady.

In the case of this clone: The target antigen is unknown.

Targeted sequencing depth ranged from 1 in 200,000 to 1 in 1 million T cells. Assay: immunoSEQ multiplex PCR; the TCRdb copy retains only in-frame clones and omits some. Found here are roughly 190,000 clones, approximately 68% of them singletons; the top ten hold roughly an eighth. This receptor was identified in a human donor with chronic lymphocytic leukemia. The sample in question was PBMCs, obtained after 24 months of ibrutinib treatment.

The CDR3 region is CASSPSIYRVTYEQYF. The CDR3 DNA reads TGTGCCAGCAGCCCGTCGATTTACAGGGTCACCTACGAGCAGTACTTC. The chain has TRBV11-2 and TRBJ2-7; tentatively, D is TRBD1 (6 bases). This CDR3 has 16 residues. V gave up 5 bases and J gave up 2 bases, with 19 bases separating them. In germline, CDR1 is SGHAT, CDR2 FQNNGV.